Below, 9 T cell receptor beta chains from the same sample are listed, as sequenced in a study of control samples from healthy donors and cancer patients. Only in-frame clones appear in the TCRdb table, and some are missing; sequencing was by immunoSEQ multiplex PCR. The sample lists around 51,000 clones; roughly 90% were seen once. Material for sequencing was PBMCs. The source of these receptors is a man aged 50-59 years with head and neck cancer.

The CDR3 here is CASSNRPGGSYEQYF. CDR3 sequence (DNA): TGTGCCAGCAGCAACCGACCCGGCGGGTCCTACGAGCAGTACTTC. The chain joins TRBV9 to TRBJ2-7; maybe TRBD2 (5 bases). The CDR3 covers 15 residues. In germline, CDR1 is SGDLS, CDR2 YYNGEE. The germline V and J ends were trimmed by 4 bases and 1 base, with 15 bases remaining between them. The full variable domain, with the rest looked up from reference TRBV9 and TRBJ2-7, is DSGVTQTPKHLITATGQRVTLRCSPRSGDLSVYWYQQSLDQGLQFLIQYYNGEERAKGNILERFSAQQFPDLHSELNLSSLELGDSALYFCASSNRPGGSYEQYFGPGTRLTVT.

The chain couples TRBV7-9 to TRBJ2-3; 7 bases are a match to TRBD2. The CDR3 runs 16 residues. V trimming: 5 bases; J trimming: 0 bases; junction bases outside the gene matches: 8. Germline V gene lookup returns CDR1 SEHNR and CDR2 FQNEAQ (reference sequence). The CDR3 nucleotides read TGTGCCAGCAGCCCCCACGGGCGGGAGAGCACAGATACGCAGTATTTT. Translated: CASSPHGRESTDTQYF. Complete variable domain (other parts from reference TRBV7-9 and TRBJ2-3): DTGVSQNPRHKITKRGQNVTFRCDPISEHNRLYWYRQTLGQGPEFLTYFQNEAQLEKSRLLSDRFSAERPKGSFSTLEIQRTEQGDSAMYLCASSPHGRESTDTQYFGPGTRLTVL.

The V and J genes are TRBV7-9 and TRBJ1-3, with D possibly being TRBD1 (6 bases). The CDR3 runs 16 residues. Germline assignment: CDR1 SEHNR and CDR2 FQNEAQ (reference sequence). The V gene lost 1 base and the J gene lost 7 bases, with 17 bases spanning the gap. The CDR3 nucleotides are TGTGCCAGCAGCTTAGATGGGATAACCACAGGGAACACCATATATTTT. It is translated as CASSLDGITTGNTIYF.

The V gene is TRBV19, the J gene TRBJ1-2; perhaps TRBD1 as D (5 bases). The CDR3 runs 14 residues. Germline V gene data show CDR1 as LNHDA and CDR2 as SQIVND (reference sequence). V was shortened by 0 bases and J by 4 bases, with 9 bases between the two germline ends. CDR3: CASSIERGRYGYTF. In DNA, the CDR3 is TGTGCCAGTAGTATAGAAAGGGGCCGCTATGGCTACACCTTC.

V usage is TRBV19 and J usage is TRBJ2-6; 7 positions match TRBD1. Germline loops: CDR1 LNHDA, CDR2 SQIVND (reference sequence). This CDR3 has 19 amino acids. Trimming took 4 bases from V and 1 from J; bases not matched to a gene: 13. This CDR3 is CASSTYTGALLSGANVLTF. As DNA, the CDR3 is TGTGCCAGTAGTACATATACAGGGGCCCTGCTATCTGGGGCCAACGTCCTGACTTTC.

The chain combines TRBV15 with TRBJ2-1; possibly TRBD2 for D (7 bases). V was pared by 6 bases and J by 0 bases, with 12 bases between. CDR3 length: 15 amino acids. Germline CDR1 LNHNV, CDR2 YYDKDF (reference sequence). The CDR3 sequence is CATRGGESSYNEQFF. The CDR3 nucleotides are TGTGCCACCAGAGGGGGGGAGAGCTCCTACAATGAGCAGTTCTTC.

This clone was seen more than once but under ten times. The chain carries TRBV6-6 and TRBJ2-6; D is unclear. Trimming took 3 bases from V and 4 from J, leaving 13 bases between them. The CDR3 is 16 amino acids. Germline CDR1 MNHNY, CDR2 SVGAGI (reference sequence). The CDR3 sequence: CASSYAVGAGANVLTF. The CDR3 nucleotides read TGTGCCAGCAGTTATGCTGTGGGCGCGGGGGCCAACGTCCTGACTTTC.

The V call is TRBV6-5, the J call TRBJ2-2; D unresolved. CDR3 size: 13 residues. V was trimmed by 4 bases and J by 1 base, leaving 4 bases between them. Germline V gives CDR1 MNHEY, CDR2 SVGAGI. The CDR3 spells CASSSQNTGELFF. The CDR3 DNA follows: TGTGCCAGCAGTTCACAGAACACCGGGGAGCTGTTTTTT.

This clone was detected a few times. The chain joins TRBV19 to TRBJ2-7, with D perhaps TRBD1 or TRBD2 (6 bases each). Germline V gene lookup returns CDR1 LNHDA and CDR2 SQIVND (reference sequence). Trimming took 3 bases from V and 2 from J, leaving 8 bases between them. The CDR3 totals 13 residues. The CDR3 loop is CASSIRGPYEQYF. CDR3 nucleotides: TGTGCCAGTAGTATTCGGGGGCCCTACGAGCAGTACTTC.